Given below is one T cell receptor beta chain in context. Its target is not known. Stated time point: week 5, during vaccination. Every vaccination contained 300 ug of the mutant IDH1 20-mer peptide and was paired with topical imiquimod. The repertoire was sequenced with immunoSEQ multiplex PCR; TCRdb's copy has only in-frame clones and lacks some. Here the sample spans more than 25,000 clones, around four fifths being singletons. This entry is derived from a study of a mutant IDH1 vaccine in newly diagnosed glioma. Study details: The vaccination schedule gave patients eight doses in weeks 1, 3, 5, 7, 11, 15, 19 and 23. The study started vaccination 4-6 weeks after radiotherapy alone, or with temozolomide cycles.

Study-wide results and caveats: Top peripheral T cell clonotype shifts appeared unrelated to pseudoprogression. It was around 93% of patients that developed vaccine-induced immune responses.

V lost 2 bases and J 2 bases, leaving 5 bases between the germline ends. CDR3 size: 14 residues. Germline CDR1 and CDR2: SGHKS and YYEKEE (reference sequence). The TCR was taken from a man aged 40-49 years with glioma. Some clones in this sample may be carry-over from other donors' samples. This chain links TRBV5-5 with TRBJ2-6; D remains unclear. Specimen: PBMCs, collected from a glioma patient whose treatment included an IDH1 peptide vaccine. CDR3 region: CASSLRAGANVLTF. DNA of the CDR3: TGTGCCAGCAGCTTAAGGGCTGGGGCCAACGTCCTGACTTTC.